This TCR beta chain was profiled in a study of cytomegalovirus exposure and HLA in healthy donors. The overall study: As an earlier analysis found, around 200 million T cells yielded 100 million to 130 million unique TCR beta sequences.

Amplification used 60 Vbeta primers and 13 Jbeta primers. The assay was immunoSEQ multiplex PCR, and TCRdb's table has in-frame clones only and misses some. This sample has some 180,000 clones, with around 76% found just once. Study-wide points: The authors listed 150 or so TCR beta chains as cytomegalovirus-associated. In a later analysis, compared with equally common non-associated chains, HLA-associated beta chains were more expanded. The study dropped some indistinguishable V segments, TRBV6-2 and TRBV6-3 among them.

Germline values: CDR1 MNHEY, CDR2 SMNVEV (reference sequence). Trimming removed 0 bases at V and 3 bases at J, with 6 bases between. The CDR3 is 14 residues long. Regarding this clone: Its antigen is unidentified.

The receptor was derived from a man in his thirties or forties in good health and CMV-seronegative. The sample taken for sequencing was PBMCs. This sequence joins TRBV27 and TRBJ1-5; D not certain. In nucleotides, the CDR3 is TGTGCCAGCAGTTTATCGAACAACAATCAGCCCCAGCATTTT. This gives the protein CASSLSNNNQPQHF.